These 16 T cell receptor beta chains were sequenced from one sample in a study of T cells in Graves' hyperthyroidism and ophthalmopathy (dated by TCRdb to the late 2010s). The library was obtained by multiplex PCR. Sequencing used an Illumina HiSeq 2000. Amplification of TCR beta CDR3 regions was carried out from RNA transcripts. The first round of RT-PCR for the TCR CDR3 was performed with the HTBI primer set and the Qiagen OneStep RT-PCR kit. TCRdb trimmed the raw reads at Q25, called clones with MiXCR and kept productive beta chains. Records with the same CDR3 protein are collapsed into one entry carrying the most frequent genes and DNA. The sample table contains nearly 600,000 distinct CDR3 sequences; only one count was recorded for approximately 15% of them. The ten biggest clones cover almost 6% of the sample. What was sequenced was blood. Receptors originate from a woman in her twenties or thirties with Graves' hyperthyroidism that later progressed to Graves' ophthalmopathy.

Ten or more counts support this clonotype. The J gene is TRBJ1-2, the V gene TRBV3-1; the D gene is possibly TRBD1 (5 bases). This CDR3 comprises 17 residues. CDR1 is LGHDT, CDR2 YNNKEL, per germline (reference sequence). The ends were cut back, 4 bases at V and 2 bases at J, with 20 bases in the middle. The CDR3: CASSPQEKWGINYGYTF. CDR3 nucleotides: TGTGCCAGCAGCCCACAAGAAAAATGGGGGATAAACTATGGCTACACCTTC.

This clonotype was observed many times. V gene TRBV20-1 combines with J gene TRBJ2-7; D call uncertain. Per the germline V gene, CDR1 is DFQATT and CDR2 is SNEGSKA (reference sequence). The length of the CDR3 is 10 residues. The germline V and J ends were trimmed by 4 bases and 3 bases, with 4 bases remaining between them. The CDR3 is CSANFYEQYF. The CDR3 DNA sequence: TGCAGTGCTAATTTCTACGAGCAGTACTTC.

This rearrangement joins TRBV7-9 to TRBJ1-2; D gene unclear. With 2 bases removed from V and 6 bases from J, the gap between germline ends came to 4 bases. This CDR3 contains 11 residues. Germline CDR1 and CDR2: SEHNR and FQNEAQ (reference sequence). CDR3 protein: CASSLTNGYTF. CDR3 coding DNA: TGTGCCAGCAGCTTAACTAATGGCTACACCTTC.

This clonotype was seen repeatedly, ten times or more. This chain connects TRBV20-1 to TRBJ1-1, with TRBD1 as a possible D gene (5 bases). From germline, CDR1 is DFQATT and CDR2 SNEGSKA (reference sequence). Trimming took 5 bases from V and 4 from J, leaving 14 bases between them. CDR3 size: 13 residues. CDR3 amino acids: CSACTGASTEAFF. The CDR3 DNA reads TGCAGTGCTTGTACAGGAGCTAGCACTGAAGCTTTCTTT.

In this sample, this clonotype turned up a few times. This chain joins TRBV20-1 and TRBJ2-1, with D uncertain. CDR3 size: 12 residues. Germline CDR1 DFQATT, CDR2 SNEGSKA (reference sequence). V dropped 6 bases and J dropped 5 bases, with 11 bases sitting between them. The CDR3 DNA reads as TGCAGTGCGGTCCAGAGAAACAATGAGCAGTTCTTC. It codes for CSAVQRNNEQFF.

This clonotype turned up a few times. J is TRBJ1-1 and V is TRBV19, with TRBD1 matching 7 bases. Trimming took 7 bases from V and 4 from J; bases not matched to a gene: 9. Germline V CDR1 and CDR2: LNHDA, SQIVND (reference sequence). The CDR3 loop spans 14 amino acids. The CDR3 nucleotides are TGTGCCAGTAAAAGGGGGCAGGGGGTCACTGAAGCTTTCTTT. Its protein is CASKRGQGVTEAFF.

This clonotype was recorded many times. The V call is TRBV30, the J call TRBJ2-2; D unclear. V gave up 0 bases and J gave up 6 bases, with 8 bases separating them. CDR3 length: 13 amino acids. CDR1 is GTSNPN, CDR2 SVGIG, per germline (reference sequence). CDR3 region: CAWSVEVPGELFF. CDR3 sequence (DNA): TGTGCCTGGAGTGTAGAGGTACCCGGGGAGCTGTTTTTT.

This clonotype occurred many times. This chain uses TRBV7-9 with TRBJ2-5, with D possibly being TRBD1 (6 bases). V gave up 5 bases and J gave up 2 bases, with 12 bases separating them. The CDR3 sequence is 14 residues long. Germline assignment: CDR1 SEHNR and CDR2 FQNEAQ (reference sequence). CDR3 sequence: CASSPVGQQETQYF. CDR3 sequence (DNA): TGTGCCAGCAGCCCAGTCGGACAGCAAGAGACCCAGTACTTC.

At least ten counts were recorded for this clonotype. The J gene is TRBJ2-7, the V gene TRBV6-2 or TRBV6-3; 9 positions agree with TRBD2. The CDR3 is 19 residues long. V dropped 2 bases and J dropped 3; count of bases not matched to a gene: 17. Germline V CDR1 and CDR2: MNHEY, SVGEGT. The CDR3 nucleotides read TGTGCCAGCAGTTACGGATTAGGGGCGGCTAGCGGGACCTTCTACGAGCAGTACTTC. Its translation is CASSYGLGAASGTFYEQYF.

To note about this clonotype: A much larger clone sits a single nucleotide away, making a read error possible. Here the CDR3 reads CASSPEQGIATYEQYF. Here the CDR3 DNA reads TGTGCCAGCAGTCCCGAGCAGGGAATTGCAACCTACGAGCAGTACTTC. The J gene is TRBJ2-7, the V gene TRBV6-2 or TRBV6-3; a weak D match, TRBD1 (5 bases). The CDR3 is made up of 16 amino acids. Trimming removed 5 bases at V and 2 bases at J, with 19 bases between. CDR1 is MNHEY, CDR2 SVGEGT, per germline.

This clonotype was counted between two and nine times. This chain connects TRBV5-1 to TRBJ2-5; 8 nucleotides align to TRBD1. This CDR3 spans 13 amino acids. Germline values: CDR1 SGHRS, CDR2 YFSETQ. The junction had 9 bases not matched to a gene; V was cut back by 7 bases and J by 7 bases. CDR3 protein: CASSGQEEGTQYF. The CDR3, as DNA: TGCGCCAGCTCGGGACAGGAAGAGGGGACCCAGTACTTC.

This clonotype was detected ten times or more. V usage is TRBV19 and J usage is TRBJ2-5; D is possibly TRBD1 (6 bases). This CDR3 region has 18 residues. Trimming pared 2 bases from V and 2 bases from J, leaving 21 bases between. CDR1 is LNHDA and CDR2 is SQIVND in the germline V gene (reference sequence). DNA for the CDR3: TGTGCCAGTAGTATATCCCCTAGCTGGACAGCTGCACAAGAGACCCAGTACTTC. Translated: CASSISPSWTAAQETQYF.

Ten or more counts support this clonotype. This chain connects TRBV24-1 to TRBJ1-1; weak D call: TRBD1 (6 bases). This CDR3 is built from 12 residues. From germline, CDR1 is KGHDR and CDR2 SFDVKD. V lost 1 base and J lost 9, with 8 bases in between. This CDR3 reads CATSDFQGKAFF. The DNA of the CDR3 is TGTGCCACCAGTGATTTTCAGGGGAAAGCTTTCTTT.

CDR3 sequence: CASNFGENTEAFF. CDR3 coding DNA: TGTGCCAGCAATTTCGGAGAAAACACTGAAGCTTTCTTT. The chain has TRBV25-1 and TRBJ1-1; D is undetermined. Germline lookup yields CDR1 MGHDK and CDR2 SYGVNS. The V and J ends lost 7 bases and 2 bases respectively, with 11 bases between them. This CDR3 is built from 13 residues.

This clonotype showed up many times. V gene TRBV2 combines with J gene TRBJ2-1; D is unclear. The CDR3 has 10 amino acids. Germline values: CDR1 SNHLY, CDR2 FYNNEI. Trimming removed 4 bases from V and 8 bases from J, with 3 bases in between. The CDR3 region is CASSGYEQFF. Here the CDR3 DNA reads TGTGCCAGCAGTGGTTATGAGCAGTTCTTC.

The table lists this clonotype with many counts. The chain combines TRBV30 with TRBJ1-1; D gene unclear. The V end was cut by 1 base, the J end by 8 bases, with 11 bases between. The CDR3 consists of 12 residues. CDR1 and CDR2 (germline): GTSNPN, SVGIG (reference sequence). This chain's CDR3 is CAWSANMAEAFF. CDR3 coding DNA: TGTGCCTGGAGTGCCAACATGGCAGAAGCTTTCTTT.